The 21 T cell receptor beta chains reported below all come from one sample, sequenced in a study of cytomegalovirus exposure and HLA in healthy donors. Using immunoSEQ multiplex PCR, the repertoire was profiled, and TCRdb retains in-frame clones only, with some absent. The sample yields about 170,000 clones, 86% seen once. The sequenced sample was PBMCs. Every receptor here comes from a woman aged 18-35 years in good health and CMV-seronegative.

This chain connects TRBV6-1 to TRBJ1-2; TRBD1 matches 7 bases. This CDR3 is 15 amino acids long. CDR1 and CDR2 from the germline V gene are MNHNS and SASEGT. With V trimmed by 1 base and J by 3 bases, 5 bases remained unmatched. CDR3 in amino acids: CASSEGGGADYGYTF. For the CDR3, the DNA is TGTGCCAGCAGTGAAGGAGGGGGCGCGGACTATGGCTACACCTTC.

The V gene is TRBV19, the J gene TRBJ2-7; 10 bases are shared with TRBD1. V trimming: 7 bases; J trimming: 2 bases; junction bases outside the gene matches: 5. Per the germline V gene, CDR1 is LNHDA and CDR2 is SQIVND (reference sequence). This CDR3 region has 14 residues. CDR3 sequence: CASTPGTGAYEQYF. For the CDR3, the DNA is TGTGCCAGTACCCCAGGGACAGGGGCCTACGAGCAGTACTTC. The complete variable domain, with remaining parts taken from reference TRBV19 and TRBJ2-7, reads DGGITQSPKYLFRKEGQNVTLSCEQNLNHDAMYWYRQDPGQGLRLIYYSQIVNDFQKGDIAEGYSVSREKKESFPLTVTSAQKNPTAFYLCASTPGTGAYEQYFGPGTRLTVT.

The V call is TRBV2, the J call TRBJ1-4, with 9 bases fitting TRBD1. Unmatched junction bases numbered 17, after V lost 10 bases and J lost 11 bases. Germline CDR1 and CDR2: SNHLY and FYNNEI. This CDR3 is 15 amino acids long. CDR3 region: CAIRDRDSRREKLFF. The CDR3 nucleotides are TGTGCCATCCGGGACAGGGACTCGAGGAGGGAGAAACTGTTTTTT.

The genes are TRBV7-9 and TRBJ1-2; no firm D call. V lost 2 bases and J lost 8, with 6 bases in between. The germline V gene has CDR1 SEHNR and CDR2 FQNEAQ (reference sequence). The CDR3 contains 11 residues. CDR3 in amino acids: CASSLSSGYTF. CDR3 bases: TGTGCCAGCAGCTTAAGTAGCGGCTACACCTTC.

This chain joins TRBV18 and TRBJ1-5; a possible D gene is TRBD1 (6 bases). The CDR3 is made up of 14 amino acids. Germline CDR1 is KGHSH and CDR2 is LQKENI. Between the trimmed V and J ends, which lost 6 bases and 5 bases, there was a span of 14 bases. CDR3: CASSPGTPYQPQHF. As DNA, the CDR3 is TGTGCCAGCTCGCCGGGGACACCTTATCAGCCCCAGCATTTT. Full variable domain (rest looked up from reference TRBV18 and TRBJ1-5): NAGVMQNPRHLVRRRGQEARLRCSPMKGHSHVYWYRQLPEEGLKFMVYLQKENIIDESGMPKERFSAEFPKEGPSILRIQQVVRGDSAAYFCASSPGTPYQPQHFGDGTRLSIL.

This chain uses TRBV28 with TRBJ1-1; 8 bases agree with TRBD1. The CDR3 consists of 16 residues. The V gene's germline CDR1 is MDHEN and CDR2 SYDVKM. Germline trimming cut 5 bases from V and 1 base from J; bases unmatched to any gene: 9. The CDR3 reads CASSTRDRISNTEAFF. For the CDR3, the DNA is TGTGCCAGCAGTACCCGGGACAGGATTTCGAACACTGAAGCTTTCTTT.

CDR3 residues: CASSYSYNGNTEAFF. The CDR3 DNA follows: TGTGCCAGCAGTTACTCTTATAACGGGAACACTGAAGCTTTCTTT. The chain joins TRBV6-5 to TRBJ1-1; D unresolved. The CDR3 has 15 residues. CDR1 and CDR2 from the germline V gene are MNHEY and SVGAGI. V was pared by 0 bases and J by 1 base, with 9 bases between.

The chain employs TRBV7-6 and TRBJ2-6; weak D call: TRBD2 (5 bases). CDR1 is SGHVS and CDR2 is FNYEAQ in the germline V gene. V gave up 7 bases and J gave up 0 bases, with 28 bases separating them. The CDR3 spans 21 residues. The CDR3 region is CASTNIRGRTPAFSGANVLTF. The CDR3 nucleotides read TGTGCCAGCACCAACATAAGAGGACGGACTCCAGCTTTCTCTGGGGCCAACGTCCTGACTTTC.

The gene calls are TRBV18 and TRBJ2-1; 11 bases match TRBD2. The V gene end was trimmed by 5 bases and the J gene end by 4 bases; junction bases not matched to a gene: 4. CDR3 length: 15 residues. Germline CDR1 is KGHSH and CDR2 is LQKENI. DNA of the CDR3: TGTGCCAGCTCAGCGACTAGCGGGGTATACAATGAGCAGTTCTTC. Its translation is CASSATSGVYNEQFF.

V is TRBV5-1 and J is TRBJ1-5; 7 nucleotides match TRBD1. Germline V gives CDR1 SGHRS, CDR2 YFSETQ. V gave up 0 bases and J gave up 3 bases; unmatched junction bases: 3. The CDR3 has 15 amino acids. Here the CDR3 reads CASSLGQGPNQPQHF. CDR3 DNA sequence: TGCGCCAGCAGCTTGGGACAGGGACCCAATCAGCCCCAGCATTTT.

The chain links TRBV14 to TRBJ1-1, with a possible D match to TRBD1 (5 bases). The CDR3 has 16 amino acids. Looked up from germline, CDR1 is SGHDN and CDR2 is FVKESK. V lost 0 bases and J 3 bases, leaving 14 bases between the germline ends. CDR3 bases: TGTGCCAGCAGCCAAGATGGGGACTATACCCACACTGAAGCTTTCTTT. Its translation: CASSQDGDYTHTEAFF.

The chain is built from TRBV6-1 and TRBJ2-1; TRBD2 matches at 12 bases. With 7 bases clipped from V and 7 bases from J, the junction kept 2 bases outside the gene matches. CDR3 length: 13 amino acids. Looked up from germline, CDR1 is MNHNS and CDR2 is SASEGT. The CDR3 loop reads CASTSGRENEQFF. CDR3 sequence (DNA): TGTGCCAGCACTAGCGGGAGGGAGAATGAGCAGTTCTTC.

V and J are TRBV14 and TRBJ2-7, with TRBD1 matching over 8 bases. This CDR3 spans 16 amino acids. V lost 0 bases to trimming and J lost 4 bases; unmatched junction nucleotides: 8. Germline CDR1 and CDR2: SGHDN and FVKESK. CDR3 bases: TGTGCCAGCAGCCAAGAGGACCGGGACAGGCGATACGAGCAGTACTTC. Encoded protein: CASSQEDRDRRYEQYF.

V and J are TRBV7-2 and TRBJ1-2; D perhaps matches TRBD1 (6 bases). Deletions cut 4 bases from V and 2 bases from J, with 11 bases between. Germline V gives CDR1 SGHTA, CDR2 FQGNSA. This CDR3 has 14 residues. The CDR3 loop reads CASSSRTDNYGYTF. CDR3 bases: TGTGCCAGCAGCTCGCGGACAGACAACTATGGCTACACCTTC.

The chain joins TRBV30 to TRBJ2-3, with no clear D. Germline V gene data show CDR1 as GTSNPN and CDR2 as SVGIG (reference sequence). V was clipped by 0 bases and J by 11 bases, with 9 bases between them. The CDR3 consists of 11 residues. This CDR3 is CAWSVLSLQYF. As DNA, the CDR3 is TGTGCCTGGAGTGTACTAAGCCTGCAGTATTTT.

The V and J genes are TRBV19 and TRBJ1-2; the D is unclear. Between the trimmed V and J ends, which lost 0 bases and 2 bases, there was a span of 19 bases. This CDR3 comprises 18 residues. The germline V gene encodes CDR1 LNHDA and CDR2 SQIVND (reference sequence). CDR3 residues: CASSIERGERAVNYGYTF. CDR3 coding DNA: TGTGCCAGTAGTATAGAGAGAGGAGAACGAGCTGTCAACTATGGCTACACCTTC.

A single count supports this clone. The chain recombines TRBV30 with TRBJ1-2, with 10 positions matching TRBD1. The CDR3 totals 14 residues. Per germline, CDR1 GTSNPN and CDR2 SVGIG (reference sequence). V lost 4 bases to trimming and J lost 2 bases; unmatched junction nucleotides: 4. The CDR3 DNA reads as TGTGCCTGGAATCCGGGACAGGGGAACTATGGCTACACCTTC. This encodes CAWNPGQGNYGYTF.

DNA of the CDR3: TGTGCCAGCATTAAGGGGGACAGGGCTTACACTGAAGCTTTCTTT. It codes for CASIKGDRAYTEAFF. This chain links TRBV6-1 with TRBJ1-1; 9 nucleotides line up with TRBD1. Germline assignment: CDR1 MNHNS and CDR2 SASEGT. V was pared by 7 bases and J by 3 bases, with 9 bases of the junction left unmatched. The CDR3 covers 15 residues.

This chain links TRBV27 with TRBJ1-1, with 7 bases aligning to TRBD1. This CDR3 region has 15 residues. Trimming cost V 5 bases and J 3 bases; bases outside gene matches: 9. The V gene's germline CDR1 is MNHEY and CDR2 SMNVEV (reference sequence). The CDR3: CASSPIPGTDTEAFF. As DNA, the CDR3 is TGTGCCAGCAGTCCGATTCCCGGGACAGACACTGAAGCTTTCTTT.

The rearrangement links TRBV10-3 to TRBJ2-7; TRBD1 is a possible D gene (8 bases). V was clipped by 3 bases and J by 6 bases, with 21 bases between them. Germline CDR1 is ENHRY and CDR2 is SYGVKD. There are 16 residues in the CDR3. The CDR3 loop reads CAISDRGSMDRAEQYF. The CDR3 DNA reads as TGTGCCATCAGTGACCGCGGGAGCATGGACAGGGCCGAGCAGTACTTC.

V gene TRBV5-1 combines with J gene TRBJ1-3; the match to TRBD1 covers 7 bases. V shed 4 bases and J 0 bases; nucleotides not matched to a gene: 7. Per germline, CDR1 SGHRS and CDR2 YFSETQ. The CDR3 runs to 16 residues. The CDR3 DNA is TGCGCCAGCAGCCTCACTCGGACAGGCTCTGGAAACACCATATATTTT. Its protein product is CASSLTRTGSGNTIYF.